This TCR beta chain appears in the sequencing data of a study of blood T cell repertoires in COVID-19. Study details: The United States, Italy and Spain were the sources of the acute and convalescent COVID-19 samples. PBMCs, B-cell-depleted T cells, or T cells were the source of the cDNA or gDNA that made up the material.

The germline V gene has CDR1 KGHSH and CDR2 LQKENI. The CDR3 runs 19 residues. The V gene end was trimmed by 3 bases and the J gene end by 5 bases; junction bases not matched to a gene: 14. Methods used by the authors: Estimation of nucleated cell counts relied on the amplification of reference gene primers. The assay was immunoSEQ multiplex PCR, and TCRdb's table has in-frame clones only and misses some. V and J calls plus clone size are reproduced from that table; the DNA served to infer D and trimming. Seen here are about 200,000 clones, around 86% observed once, and the top ten hold approximately 6%.

The TCR sequence derives from a man of 80 years or more with acute or convalescent COVID-19. Sequenced input: peripheral blood. This chain connects TRBV18 to TRBJ2-3, with 13 bases that match TRBD2. The CDR3 DNA reads TGTGCCAGCTCACCTAGGCGGACTAGCGGGAGCGCCGCGGGAGATACGCAGTATTTT. Its protein is CASSPRRTSGSAAGDTQYF.